The TCR beta chain under discussion was sequenced for a study of blood T cell repertoires in COVID-19. Study information: Material from acute and convalescent COVID-19 was sourced from the United States, Italy and Spain. From T cells, B-cell-depleted T cells, or PBMCs came the material, which was cDNA or gDNA.

A note on this clone: This clone may be a read error of a much larger clone one base away.

Original methodology: By means of reference gene primer amplification, nucleated cell counts were estimated. The data were produced by immunoSEQ multiplex PCR, yet TCRdb's version contains in-frame clones alone and is incomplete. Clone size and the V and J calls come from that table; the DNA yielded D and trimming. The table records 57,000 or so clones, 70% to 80% of them present only once. The sequence derives from a man aged 55 to 70 with acute or convalescent COVID-19. Sequenced: peripheral blood.

CDR3 sequence: CASSRGLAGDEQYF. In DNA, the CDR3 is TGTGCCAGCAGTAGGGGGCTAGCGGGAGACGAGCAGTACTTC. The gene calls are TRBV28 and TRBJ2-7, with 10 bases lining up with TRBD2. The CDR3 loop spans 14 amino acids. With V trimmed by 5 bases and J by 5 bases, 6 bases remained unmatched. From germline, CDR1 is MDHEN and CDR2 SYDVKM.